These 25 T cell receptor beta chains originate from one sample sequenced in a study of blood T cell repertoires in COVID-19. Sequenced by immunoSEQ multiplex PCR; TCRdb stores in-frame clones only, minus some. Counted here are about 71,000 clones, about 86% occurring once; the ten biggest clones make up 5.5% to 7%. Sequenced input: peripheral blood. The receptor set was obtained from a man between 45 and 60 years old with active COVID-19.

This CDR3 is CASSLTSGGTTGELFF. In DNA form, the CDR3 reads TGCGCCAGCAGCTTAACTAGCGGTGGGACCACCGGGGAGCTGTTTTTT. The rearrangement links TRBV5-1 to TRBJ2-2; 8 nucleotides match TRBD2. Germline V gene lookup returns CDR1 SGHRS and CDR2 YFSETQ. The CDR3 is 16 amino acids. Germline trimming cut 2 bases from V and 4 bases from J; bases unmatched to any gene: 7.

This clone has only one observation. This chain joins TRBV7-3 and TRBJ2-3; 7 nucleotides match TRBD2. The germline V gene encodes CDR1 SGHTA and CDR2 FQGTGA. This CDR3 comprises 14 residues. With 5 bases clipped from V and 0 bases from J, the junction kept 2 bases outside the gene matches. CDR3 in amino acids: CASSPSGSTDTQYF. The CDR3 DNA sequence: TGTGCCAGCAGCCCTAGCGGCAGCACAGATACGCAGTATTTT. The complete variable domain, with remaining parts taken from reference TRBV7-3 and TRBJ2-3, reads GAGVSQTPSNKVTEKGKYVELRCDPISGHTALYWYRQSLGQGPEFLIYFQGTGAADDSGLPNDRFFAVRPEGSVSTLKIQRTERGDSAVYLCASSPSGSTDTQYFGPGTRLTVL.

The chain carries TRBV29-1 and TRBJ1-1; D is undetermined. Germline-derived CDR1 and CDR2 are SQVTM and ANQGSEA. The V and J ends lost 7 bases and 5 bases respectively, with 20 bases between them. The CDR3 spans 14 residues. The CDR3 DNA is TGCAGCGCCTCCCCCCGGGGAGGAGAAACTGAAGCTTTCTTT. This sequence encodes CSASPRGGETEAFF.

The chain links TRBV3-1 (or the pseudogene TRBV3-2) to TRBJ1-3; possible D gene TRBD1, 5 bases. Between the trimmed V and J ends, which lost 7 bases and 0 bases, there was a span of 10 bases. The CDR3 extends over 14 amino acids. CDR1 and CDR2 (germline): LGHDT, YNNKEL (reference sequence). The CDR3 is CASMAGNSGNTIYF. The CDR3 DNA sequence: TGTGCCAGCATGGCAGGGAACTCTGGAAACACCATATATTTT.

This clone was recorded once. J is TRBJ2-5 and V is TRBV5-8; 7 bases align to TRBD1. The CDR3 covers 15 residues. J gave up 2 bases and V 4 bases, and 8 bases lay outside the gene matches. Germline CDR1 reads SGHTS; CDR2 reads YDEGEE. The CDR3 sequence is CASSPRTGLQETQYF. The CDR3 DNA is TGTGCCAGCAGCCCGCGGACAGGTTTACAAGAGACCCAGTACTTC. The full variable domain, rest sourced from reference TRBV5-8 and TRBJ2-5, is EAGVTQSPTHLIKTRGQQATLRCSPISGHTSVYWYQQALGLGLQFLLWYDEGEERNRGNFPPRFSGRQFPNYSSELNVNALELEDSALYLCASSPRTGLQETQYFGPGTRLLVL.

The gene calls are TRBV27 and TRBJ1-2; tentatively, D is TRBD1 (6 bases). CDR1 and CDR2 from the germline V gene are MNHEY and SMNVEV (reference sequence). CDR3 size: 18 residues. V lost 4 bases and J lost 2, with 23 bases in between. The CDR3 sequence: CASSSLYGGGWRNYGYTF. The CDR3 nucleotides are TGTGCCAGCAGTTCCTTATATGGGGGCGGGTGGAGAAACTATGGCTACACCTTC.

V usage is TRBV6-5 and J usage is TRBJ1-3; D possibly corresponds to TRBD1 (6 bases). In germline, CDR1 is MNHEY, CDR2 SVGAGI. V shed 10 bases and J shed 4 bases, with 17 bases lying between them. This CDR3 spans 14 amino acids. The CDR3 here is CATRTDSLGNTIYF. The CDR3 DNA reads TGTGCCACGAGGACAGATTCTTTGGGAAACACCATATATTTT.

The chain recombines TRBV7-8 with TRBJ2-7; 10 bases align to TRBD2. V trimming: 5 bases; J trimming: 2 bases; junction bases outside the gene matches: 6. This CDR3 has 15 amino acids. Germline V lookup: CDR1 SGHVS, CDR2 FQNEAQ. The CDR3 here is CASSPLAGGAYEQYV. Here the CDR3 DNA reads TGTGCCAGCAGCCCCTTAGCGGGAGGAGCCTACGAGCAGTACGTC.

The CDR3 DNA follows: TGTGCCAGCAGCGTAGACAGGGGTGGCGAGACCCAGTACTTC. Translated: CASSVDRGGETQYF. The rearrangement uses TRBV9 and TRBJ2-5, with TRBD1 identical over 7 bases. This CDR3 spans 14 amino acids. With 0 bases clipped from V and 5 bases from J, the junction kept 4 bases outside the gene matches. CDR1 and CDR2 (germline): SGDLS, YYNGEE.

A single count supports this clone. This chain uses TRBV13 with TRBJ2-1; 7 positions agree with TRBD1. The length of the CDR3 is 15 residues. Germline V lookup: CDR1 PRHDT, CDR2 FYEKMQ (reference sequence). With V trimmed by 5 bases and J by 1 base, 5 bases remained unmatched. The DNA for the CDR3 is TGTGCCAGCAGCCCCAGGGGGTTATCCTACAATGAGCAGTTCTTC. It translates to CASSPRGLSYNEQFF.

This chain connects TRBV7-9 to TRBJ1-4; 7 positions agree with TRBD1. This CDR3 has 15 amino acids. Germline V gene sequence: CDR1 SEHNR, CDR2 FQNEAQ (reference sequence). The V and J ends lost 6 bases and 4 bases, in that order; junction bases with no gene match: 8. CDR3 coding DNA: TGTGCCAGCAGGGCTCAGGGACAGCGTAATGAAAAACTGTTTTTT. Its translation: CASRAQGQRNEKLFF.

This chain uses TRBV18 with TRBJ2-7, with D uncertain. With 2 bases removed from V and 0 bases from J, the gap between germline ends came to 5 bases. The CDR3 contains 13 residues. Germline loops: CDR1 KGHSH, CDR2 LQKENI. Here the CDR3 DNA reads TGTGCCAGCTCACCAATGAGCTCCTACGAGCAGTACGTC. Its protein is CASSPMSSYEQYV.

The CDR3 bases are TGTGCCAGCTCACCACCGGGACAGGGTATGAAGGATGAAGCTTTCTTT. It codes for CASSPPGQGMKDEAFF. The V and J genes are TRBV18 and TRBJ1-1; 9 bases agree with TRBD1. The junction had 9 bases not matched to a gene; V was cut back by 0 bases and J by 7 bases. The germline V gene encodes CDR1 KGHSH and CDR2 LQKENI. This CDR3 contains 16 residues.

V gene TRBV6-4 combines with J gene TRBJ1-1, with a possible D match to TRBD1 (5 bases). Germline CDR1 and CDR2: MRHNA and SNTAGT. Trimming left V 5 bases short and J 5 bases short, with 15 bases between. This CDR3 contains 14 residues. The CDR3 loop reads CASSPVGGGTEAFF. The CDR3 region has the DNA TGTGCCAGCAGTCCAGTTGGGGGGGGAACTGAAGCTTTCTTT.

Written as DNA, the CDR3 is TGTGCCAGCCCCAGGGGCGGGGAGCTGTTTTTT. It encodes CASPRGGELFF. This chain uses TRBV12-3 or TRBV12-4 with TRBJ2-2; a possible D gene is TRBD1 (6 bases). With 8 bases removed from V and 7 bases from J, the gap between germline ends came to 8 bases. CDR3 size: 11 residues.

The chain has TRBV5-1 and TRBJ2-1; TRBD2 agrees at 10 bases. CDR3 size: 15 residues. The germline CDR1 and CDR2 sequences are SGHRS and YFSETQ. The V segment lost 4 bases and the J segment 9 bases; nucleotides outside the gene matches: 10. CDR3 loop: CASSKRTSGKVEQFF. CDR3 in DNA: TGCGCCAGCAGCAAAAGGACTAGCGGTAAGGTTGAGCAGTTCTTC.

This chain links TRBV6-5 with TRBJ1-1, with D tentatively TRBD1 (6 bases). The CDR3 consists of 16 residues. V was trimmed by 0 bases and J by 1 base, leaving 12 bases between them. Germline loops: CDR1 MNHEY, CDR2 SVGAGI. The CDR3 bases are TGTGCCAGCAGTTACTCGATAAGGGGGAAGAACACTGAAGCTTTCTTT. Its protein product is CASSYSIRGKNTEAFF.

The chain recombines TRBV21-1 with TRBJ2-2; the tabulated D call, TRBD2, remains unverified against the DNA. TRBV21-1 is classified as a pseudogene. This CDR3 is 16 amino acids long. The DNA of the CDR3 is TGTGCCAGCATCCTAGTGGATAGCGGGTTAACCGGGGAGCTGTTTTTT. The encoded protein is CASILVDSGLTGELFF.

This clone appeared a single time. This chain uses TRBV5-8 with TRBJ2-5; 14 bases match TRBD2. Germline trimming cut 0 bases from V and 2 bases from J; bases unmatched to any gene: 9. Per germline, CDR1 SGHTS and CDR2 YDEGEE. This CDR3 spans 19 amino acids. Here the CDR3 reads CASSLARTSGGRLQETQYF. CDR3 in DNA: TGTGCCAGCAGCTTGGCCAGGACTAGCGGGGGGCGACTACAAGAGACCCAGTACTTC. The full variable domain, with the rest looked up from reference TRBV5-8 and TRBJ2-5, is EAGVTQSPTHLIKTRGQQATLRCSPISGHTSVYWYQQALGLGLQFLLWYDEGEERNRGNFPPRFSGRQFPNYSSELNVNALELEDSALYLCASSLARTSGGRLQETQYFGPGTRLLVL.

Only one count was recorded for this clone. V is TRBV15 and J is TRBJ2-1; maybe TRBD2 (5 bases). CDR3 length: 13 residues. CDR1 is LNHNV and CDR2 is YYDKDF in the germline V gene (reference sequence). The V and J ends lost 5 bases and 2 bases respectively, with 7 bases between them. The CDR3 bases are TGTGCCACCAGCGGACTGGCCTACAATGAGCAGTTCTTC. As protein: CATSGLAYNEQFF. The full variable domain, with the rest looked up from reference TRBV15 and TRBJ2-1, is DAMVIQNPRYQVTQFGKPVTLSCSQTLNHNVMYWYQQKSSQAPKLLFHYYDKDFNNEADTPDNFQSRRPNTSFCFLDIRSPGLGDTAMYLCATSGLAYNEQFFGPGTRLTVL.

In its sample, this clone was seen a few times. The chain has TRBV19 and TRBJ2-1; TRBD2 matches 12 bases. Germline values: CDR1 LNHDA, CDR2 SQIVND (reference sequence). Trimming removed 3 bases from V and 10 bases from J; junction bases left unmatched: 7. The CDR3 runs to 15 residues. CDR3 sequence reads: CASSMRLAGEKEQFF. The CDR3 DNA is TGTGCCAGTAGTATGAGACTAGCGGGAGAGAAGGAGCAGTTCTTC.

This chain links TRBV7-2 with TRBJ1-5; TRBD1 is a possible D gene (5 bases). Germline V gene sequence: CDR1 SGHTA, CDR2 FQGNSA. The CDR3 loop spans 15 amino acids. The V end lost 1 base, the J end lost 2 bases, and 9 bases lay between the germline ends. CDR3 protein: CASSLGWGGNQPQHF. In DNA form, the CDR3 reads TGTGCCAGCAGCTTAGGATGGGGGGGCAATCAGCCCCAGCATTTT.

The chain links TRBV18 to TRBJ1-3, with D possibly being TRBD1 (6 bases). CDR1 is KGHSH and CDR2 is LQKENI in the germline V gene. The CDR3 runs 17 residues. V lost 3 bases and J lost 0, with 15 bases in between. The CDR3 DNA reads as TGTGCCAGCTCACCCCCCGGGACATCCAGCTCTGGAAACACCATATATTTT. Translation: CASSPPGTSSSGNTIYF.

The CDR3 DNA reads TGCAGCGTTGGGGGGTGGGACAGGTGGGCAGATACGCAGTATTTT. This encodes CSVGGWDRWADTQYF. V usage is TRBV29-1 and J usage is TRBJ2-3; 8 bases are shared with TRBD1. Germline V gene lookup returns CDR1 SQVTM and CDR2 ANQGSEA. The CDR3 is 15 residues long. V dropped 4 bases and J dropped 4; count of bases not matched to a gene: 10.

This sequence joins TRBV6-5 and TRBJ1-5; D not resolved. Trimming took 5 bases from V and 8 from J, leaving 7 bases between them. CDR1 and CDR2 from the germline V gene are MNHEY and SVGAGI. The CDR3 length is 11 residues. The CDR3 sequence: CASSIIEPQHF. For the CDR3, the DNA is TGTGCCAGCAGTATTATTGAGCCCCAGCATTTT.